A single T cell receptor beta chain is shown here with its context. The entry originates in a study of T cell changes during pregnancy in multiple sclerosis. The table came from immunoSEQ multiplex PCR; TCRdb's copy has only in-frame clones and leaves some out. The table shows 50,000 or so clones, with about 93% occurring only once. V was shortened by 8 bases and J by 0 bases, with 2 bases between the two germline ends. Germline CDR1 MNHNY, CDR2 SVGAGI (reference sequence). This CDR3 contains 12 residues. The V call is TRBV6-6, the J call TRBJ2-6; D ambiguous. The sample in question was CD4+ T cells from peripheral blood mononuclear cells, obtained in the second trimester of pregnancy. The TCR originated in a female donor with multiple sclerosis, enrolled in a pregnancy study. CDR3 sequence: CASHSGANVLTF. Here the CDR3 DNA reads TGTGCCAGCCACTCTGGGGCCAACGTCCTGACTTTC.